Each of the 12 T cell receptor beta chains below was sequenced from the same sample in a study of cytomegalovirus exposure and HLA in healthy donors. PCR involved 60 Vbeta and 13 Jbeta primers. Sequencing was performed with immunoSEQ multiplex PCR; in TCRdb, only in-frame clones are kept and a portion is missing. This specimen shows fewer than 60,000 clones; the ten leading clones hold approximately 6.8%. The sample comprised PBMCs. The receptors shown here come from a woman in her 40s in good health and CMV-seronegative.

This sequence joins TRBV19 and TRBJ1-2; 7 nucleotides align to TRBD1. Germline CDR1 LNHDA, CDR2 SQIVND (reference sequence). This CDR3 is built from 13 residues. With 5 bases clipped from V and 7 bases from J, the junction kept 7 bases outside the gene matches. The CDR3 spells CASSQQGSRGYTF. The CDR3 bases are TGTGCCAGTAGTCAACAGGGGAGTCGTGGCTACACCTTC. Full variable domain (missing parts from reference TRBV19 and TRBJ1-2): DGGITQSPKYLFRKEGQNVTLSCEQNLNHDAMYWYRQDPGQGLRLIYYSQIVNDFQKGDIAEGYSVSREKKESFPLTVTSAQKNPTAFYLCASSQQGSRGYTFGSGTRLTVV.

This chain connects TRBV5-1 to TRBJ2-7; 8 positions agree with TRBD2. The V and J ends lost 3 bases and 3 bases, in that order; junction bases with no gene match: 8. The CDR3 loop spans 15 amino acids. Germline CDR1 and CDR2: SGHRS and YFSETQ. CDR3 DNA sequence: TGCGCCAGCAGCTGGGGACTAGGGATCTTCTACGAGCAGTACTTC. This gives the protein CASSWGLGIFYEQYF.

Here the CDR3 reads CASRPGGSIDNEQFF. CDR3 nucleotides: TGTGCCAGCAGGCCAGGGGGGTCAATCGACAATGAGCAGTTCTTC. The chain carries TRBV11-2 and TRBJ2-1; D perhaps matches TRBD1 (7 bases). V was shortened by 6 bases and J by 5 bases, with 17 bases between the two germline ends. Per the germline V gene, CDR1 is SGHAT and CDR2 is FQNNGV. This CDR3 spans 15 amino acids. Full variable domain (missing parts from reference TRBV11-2 and TRBJ2-1): EAGVAQSPRYKIIEKRQSVAFWCNPISGHATLYWYQQILGQGPKLLIQFQNNGVVDDSQLPKDRFSAERLKGVDSTLKIQPAKLEDSAVYLCASRPGGSIDNEQFFGPGTRLTVL.

The rearrangement uses TRBV4-2 and TRBJ1-6, with TRBD1 matching 8 bases. Germline V gives CDR1 LGHNA, CDR2 YNFKEQ. V lost 4 bases to trimming and J lost 9 bases; unmatched junction nucleotides: 5. The CDR3 is 14 residues long. In DNA, the CDR3 is TGTGCCAGCAGCCCCCCTGACAGGGGTTCACCCCTCCACTTT. This encodes CASSPPDRGSPLHF.

The chain uses TRBV18 and TRBJ1-6; the match to TRBD1 covers 7 bases. Trimming at V came to 6 bases and at J to 3 bases, leaving 11 bases not matched to a gene. CDR3 length: 17 residues. CDR1 and CDR2 from the germline V gene are KGHSH and LQKENI. For the CDR3, the DNA is TGTGCCAGCTCGGACAGGTTGACCCCCCTCTATAATTCACCCCTCCACTTT. As protein: CASSDRLTPLYNSPLHF.

The chain uses TRBV27 and TRBJ2-5, with 8 bases identical to TRBD2. Germline V gives CDR1 MNHEY, CDR2 SMNVEV (reference sequence). V shed 3 bases, J shed 5 bases, and the junction held 11 bases outside the gene matches. CDR3 length: 16 amino acids. CDR3 amino acids: CASSLSGAGGIETQYF. The CDR3 DNA reads TGTGCCAGCAGTTTGTCTGGGGCGGGGGGCATCGAGACCCAGTACTTC.

This chain uses TRBV27 with TRBJ2-2; TRBD2 agrees at 10 bases. V lost 6 bases, J lost 2 bases, and 6 bases stayed unmatched. The CDR3 sequence is 16 residues long. Looked up from germline, CDR1 is MNHEY and CDR2 is SMNVEV (reference sequence). This CDR3 is CASSSGRAINTGELFF. The CDR3 nucleotides are TGTGCCAGCAGCAGCGGGAGGGCGATCAACACCGGGGAGCTGTTTTTT.

As DNA, the CDR3 is TGTGCCAGCCAAGGGGGTCATAGCAATCAGCCCCAGCATTTT. Protein product: CASQGGHSNQPQHF. The V call is TRBV28, the J call TRBJ1-5; TRBD1 might be the D (6 bases). The CDR3 consists of 14 residues. Trimming took 8 bases from V and 0 from J, leaving 11 bases between them. Looked up from germline, CDR1 is MDHEN and CDR2 is SYDVKM.

The gene calls are TRBV28 and TRBJ2-3; 10 bases are a match to TRBD2. This CDR3 comprises 15 residues. The germline CDR1 and CDR2 sequences are MDHEN and SYDVKM. Losses at the gene ends were 3 bases for V and 3 bases for J; bases not matched to a gene: 3. The CDR3 protein is CASSLLAGVTDTQYF. CDR3 DNA sequence: TGTGCCAGCAGTTTGCTAGCGGGGGTTACAGATACGCAGTATTTT.

The chain links TRBV11-3 to TRBJ1-5, with D possibly being TRBD1 (5 bases). Trimming took 5 bases from V and 4 from J, leaving 18 bases between them. Per germline, CDR1 SGHNT and CDR2 YENEEA. This CDR3 has 16 residues. CDR3 bases: TGTGCCAGCAGCCGCCAGCTTGGCAGGGTTAATCAGCCCCAGCATTTT. It yields the protein CASSRQLGRVNQPQHF.

J is TRBJ2-2 and V is TRBV6-5; no definite D call. The CDR3 length is 12 residues. V lost 6 bases, J lost 6 bases, and 8 bases lay in between. CDR1 MNHEY and CDR2 SVGAGI come from the germline V gene. CDR3 residues: CASSQIPGELFF. Written as DNA, the CDR3 is TGTGCCAGCAGCCAAATTCCCGGGGAGCTGTTTTTT.

The CDR3 nucleotides are TGTGCCAGCTCGCGGACTAGCGGGGGGAAAGAGACCCAGTACTTC. It translates to CASSRTSGGKETQYF. The genes are TRBV18 and TRBJ2-5; 14 positions match TRBD2. V lost 6 bases to trimming and J lost 3 bases; unmatched junction nucleotides: 3. Looked up from germline, CDR1 is KGHSH and CDR2 is LQKENI. The CDR3 has 15 residues.